This TCR beta chain was recorded in a study of T cell responses to AZD1222 COVID-19 vaccine. Whole-study findings and limits: Spike-wide vaccine-associated CD4 TCRs dominated at 160-218 and 743-854. When two AZD1222 doses had been given, Spike-specific TCR breadth and depth rose. At study baseline, merely six AZD1222 recipients were seropositive.

Pooled samples include second doses given at about 4 or 12 weeks. Measured with immunoSEQ multiplex PCR; TCRdb has only the in-frame clones, and not every one. Of about 94,000 clones in the sample, around 85% are singletons; the top ten hold more than 4%. Notes on this clone: What it binds is unknown.

The clonotype was recovered from an adult who received the AZD1222 COVID-19 vaccine. Sample: peripheral blood, taken 28 days after the second AZD1222 dose.

The CDR3 loop is CASTKAEGYTGELFF. As DNA, the CDR3 is TGTGCCAGCACTAAAGCGGAGGGGTACACCGGGGAGCTGTTTTTT. The J gene is TRBJ2-2, the V gene TRBV6-7, with D perhaps TRBD2 (6 bases). TRBV6-7 is an ORF for which the function is uncertain. V shed 7 bases and J shed 3 bases, with 15 bases lying between them. The CDR3 is 15 amino acids.